This T cell receptor (beta chain) was sequenced in a study of T-cell memory formation after mild COVID-19. Findings and limits, study-wide: There were some responding clones in pre-infection memory, which suggested that cross-reactive memory had joined. Most CD4+ clones that shrank were in CM and EM, while CD8+ ones turned up in EMRA. A second wave of clones peaked on day 37, and their SARS-CoV-2 specificity went unconfirmed.

The CDR3 consists of 13 residues. In germline, CDR1 is SGHAT, CDR2 FQNNGV. To note about this clonotype: Its antigen remains unidentified. Its ends do not fully match the called genes, so a read error is possible.

Each CDR3 protein is one row after TCRdb ran MiXCR on the 5' RACE reads. The sample carries around 100,000 distinct CDR3 sequences, 8.5% to 14% recorded once. The sequencing input was PBMCs or a T cell subset sorted from them (not recorded which). The sequence came from a man aged 18 to 35 who had mild COVID-19 (a few samples of this study predate the infection). Cell type and time point are not known. The rearrangement links TRBV11-2 to TRBJ2-7; D gene unclear. CDR3 protein: CASSPENSYEQYF. In DNA, the CDR3 is TGTGCAAGCAGCCCAGAGAACTCCTACGAGCAGTACTTC.